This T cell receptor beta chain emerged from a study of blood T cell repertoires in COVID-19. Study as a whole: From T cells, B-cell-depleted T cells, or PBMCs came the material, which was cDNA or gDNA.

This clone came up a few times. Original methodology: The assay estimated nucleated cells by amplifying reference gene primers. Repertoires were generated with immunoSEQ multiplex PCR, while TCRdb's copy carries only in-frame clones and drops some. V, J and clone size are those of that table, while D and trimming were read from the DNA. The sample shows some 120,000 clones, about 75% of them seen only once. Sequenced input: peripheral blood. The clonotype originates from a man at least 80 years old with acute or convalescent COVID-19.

CDR3 loop: CAWSAGQSSNQPQHF. The CDR3 nucleotides read TGTGCCTGGAGTGCAGGCCAATCCAGCAATCAGCCCCAGCATTTT. The rearrangement uses TRBV30 and TRBJ1-5; D uncertain. V was pared by 1 base and J by 1 base, with 11 bases between. Germline lookup yields CDR1 GTSNPN and CDR2 SVGIG (reference sequence). The CDR3 runs to 15 residues.